A single sample gave rise to the 16 T cell receptor beta chains below, sequenced in a study of tumor and adjacent non-tumor tissue in lung cancer. A modified ARM-PCR protocol with three rounds of nested PCR amplified TCRbeta. TCRdb re-derived calls from the multiplex PCR reads in MiXCR, one entry per CDR3 protein. The sample lists about 98,000 distinct CDR3 sequences, 80% occurring once. RNA was extracted from bulk tissue without any cell sorting. The normal lung tissue was taken more than 3 cm from the tumor edge. Specimen: distant non-tumor lung tissue. These receptor sequences come from a man between 60 and 75 years old with small cell lung cancer.

This clonotype was seen a single time. This sequence may be a read error, since a much larger clone differs from it by one base. The chain couples TRBV10-3 to TRBJ1-6; D is unclear. Germline V lookup: CDR1 ENHRY, CDR2 SYGVKD. V gave up 0 bases and J gave up 6 bases, with 9 bases separating them. CDR3 length: 15 residues. CDR3 nucleotides: TGTGCCATCAGTGAGTCGAAATCTATTAATTCACCCCTCCACTTT. It is translated as CAISESKSINSPLHF.

Remarks on this clonotype: Since a much larger clone is just one base distant, this may be a read error. V gene TRBV5-8 combines with J gene TRBJ2-6, with D unresolved. The CDR3 sequence is 15 residues long. The germline gives CDR1 SGHTS, CDR2 YDEGEE. The V end lost 4 bases, the J end lost 0 bases, and 8 bases lay between the germline ends. Written as DNA, the CDR3 is TGTGCCAGCAGCGGGTTATCCTCTGGGGCCAACGTCCTGACTTTC. Amino acids: CASSGLSSGANVLTF. Variable domain in full (rest from reference TRBV5-8 and TRBJ2-6): EAGVTQSPTHLIKTRGQQATLRCSPISGHTSVYWYQQALGLGLQFLLWYDEGEERNRGNFPPRFSGRQFPNYSSELNVNALELEDSALYLCASSGLSSGANVLTFGAGSRLTVL.

On this clonotype: At one end, the junction sequence differs from germline, possibly due to a read error. V and J are TRBV6-5 and TRBJ2-1, with D possibly TRBD2 on 6 matching bases. This CDR3 is 16 amino acids long. Germline CDR1 and CDR2: MNHEY and SVGAGI. CDR3 region: CVSSYEEVGGAGEQFF. The CDR3 nucleotides are TGTGTCAGCAGTTACGAGGAAGTGGGGGGTGCCGGGGAGCAGTTCTTC.

As for this clonotype: The junction shows a germline mismatch at one end, possibly a read error. V gene TRBV4-1 combines with J gene TRBJ2-7, with D possibly being TRBD2 (5 bases). The CDR3 has 16 residues. The V gene's germline CDR1 is MGHRA and CDR2 YSYEKL. The CDR3 protein is CACSQDQRNPYDEQYF. CDR3 in DNA: TGCGCCTGCAGCCAGGATCAGCGGAATCCCTACGACGAGCAGTACTTC.

This clonotype showed up many times. The V gene is TRBV20-1, the J gene TRBJ1-1; 11 bases are a match to TRBD1. The V gene end was trimmed by 3 bases and the J gene end by 11 bases; junction bases not matched to a gene: 8. The CDR3 length is 13 residues. From germline, CDR1 is DFQATT and CDR2 SNEGSKA (reference sequence). The CDR3 spells CSASPGQGANAFF. CDR3 DNA sequence: TGCAGTGCTAGCCCCGGACAGGGGGCTAACGCTTTCTTT.

In the case of this clonotype: One end of the junction is discordant with germline, which a read error may explain. The V call is TRBV11-2, the J call TRBJ2-3; unclear D gene. The CDR3 totals 16 residues. Germline V gene data show CDR1 as SGHAT and CDR2 as FQNNGV. CDR3: CANSLVALLRTDTQYF. The DNA for the CDR3 is TGTGCCAACAGCTTAGTAGCTCTTCTCCGCACGGATACGCAGTATTTT.

The chain recombines TRBV12-3 or TRBV12-4 with TRBJ1-1, with D uncertain. V lost 3 bases, J lost 8 bases, and 13 bases lay in between. The CDR3 has 13 residues. The CDR3 sequence is CASSFASKTEAFF. DNA for the CDR3: TGTGCCAGCAGTTTCGCTTCGAAGACGGAAGCTTTCTTT.

In its sample, this clonotype was seen a few times. A junction end diverges from the germline sequence, so it may reflect a read error. The chain has TRBV10-3 and TRBJ2-5, with a possible D match to TRBD1 (5 bases). CDR1 and CDR2 from the germline V gene are ENHRY and SYGVKD. CDR3 size: 12 residues. CDR3: CAINAREETQYF. The CDR3 region has the DNA TGTGCTATCAATGCCAGGGAAGAGACCCAGTACTTC.

Details on this clonotype: One junction end does not reproduce the germline sequence, and a read error may be involved. The rearrangement uses TRBV6-1 and TRBJ2-1, with 10 bases that match TRBD2. Germline V lookup: CDR1 MNHNS, CDR2 SASEGT. This CDR3 comprises 18 residues. In DNA form, the CDR3 reads TGTGCCAGCGGTGAAGGGGTTCTAGCGGGGGAAACCTACAATGAGCAGTTCTTC. Its protein product is CASGEGVLAGETYNEQFF.

As to this clonotype: Germline is not matched at one junction end, which may reflect a read error. In nucleotides, the CDR3 is TGTGCCAGTAGTCTGGCGGCGGGCCCTGGGGCCAACATCCTGACTTTC. As protein: CASSLAAGPGANILTF. The chain combines TRBV12-3 or TRBV12-4 with TRBJ2-6; D may match TRBD1 or TRBD2 (5 bases each). The CDR3 covers 16 residues.

The table lists this clonotype with a few counts. At one end, the junction sequence differs from germline, possibly due to a read error. The genes are TRBV11-2 and TRBJ2-3; 8 nucleotides align to TRBD2. CDR1 is SGHAT and CDR2 is FQNNGV in the germline V gene. The CDR3 totals 16 residues. CDR3 sequence (DNA): TGTGCCAGCAGCCCCCACGGGAGGGCCGATTCAGAAACGCAGTATTTT. Protein sequence: CASSPHGRADSETQYF.

About this clonotype itself: A read error is likely, as this CDR3 ends without the conserved phenylalanine or tryptophan. No DNA is shown, since the ends of the CDR3 on it are uncertain; the CDR3 is the one TCRdb lists. CDR3 loop: CASSAGGGGTETFL. V is TRBV12-3 or TRBV12-4 and J is TRBJ1-1; the table's D call, TRBD1, was not checked against the DNA. 14 amino acids form the CDR3, both terminal residues included.

Concerning this clonotype: The germline gene is not matched at one end of the junction; a read error may be the cause. The CDR3 region is CASKLAGGDGGELFF. For the CDR3, the DNA is TGTGCCAGCAAATTAGCGGGAGGTGATGGCGGGGAGTTGTTTTTT. The gene calls are TRBV4-2 and TRBJ2-2; 10 nucleotides match TRBD2. Germline CDR1 is LGHNA and CDR2 is YNFKEQ. This CDR3 comprises 15 residues.

In regard to this clonotype: A much larger clone lies one base from this, so it may be a read error. The V and J genes are TRBV7-9 and TRBJ1-6, with D hard to call. Trimming pared 1 base from V and 8 bases from J, leaving 12 bases between. This CDR3 region has 15 residues. Germline V gene data show CDR1 as SEHNR and CDR2 as FQNEAQ (reference sequence). CDR3 in DNA: TGTGCCAGCAGCTTAGTGGGGTCCTGTGATTCACCCCTCCACTTT. Residues: CASSLVGSCDSPLHF.

This clonotype was counted at least ten times. The chain joins TRBV6-4 to TRBJ2-2, with TRBD2 identical over 7 bases. Germline-derived CDR1 and CDR2 are MRHNA and SNTAGT. The CDR3 covers 13 residues. Losses at the gene ends were 5 bases for V and 6 bases for J; bases not matched to a gene: 3. The CDR3, as DNA: TGTGCCAGCAGTCGGGAGGACGCCGGGGAGCTGTTTTTT. It is translated as CASSREDAGELFF.

This chain links TRBV5-1 with TRBJ1-1; D not certain. CDR3 length equals 14 residues. V lost 0 bases to trimming and J lost 4 bases, with 10 bases between them. Germline CDR1 and CDR2: SGHRS and YFSETQ. The CDR3 spells CASSLEVGCTEAFF. The DNA of the CDR3 is TGCGCCAGCAGCTTGGAAGTGGGGTGCACTGAAGCTTTCTTT.